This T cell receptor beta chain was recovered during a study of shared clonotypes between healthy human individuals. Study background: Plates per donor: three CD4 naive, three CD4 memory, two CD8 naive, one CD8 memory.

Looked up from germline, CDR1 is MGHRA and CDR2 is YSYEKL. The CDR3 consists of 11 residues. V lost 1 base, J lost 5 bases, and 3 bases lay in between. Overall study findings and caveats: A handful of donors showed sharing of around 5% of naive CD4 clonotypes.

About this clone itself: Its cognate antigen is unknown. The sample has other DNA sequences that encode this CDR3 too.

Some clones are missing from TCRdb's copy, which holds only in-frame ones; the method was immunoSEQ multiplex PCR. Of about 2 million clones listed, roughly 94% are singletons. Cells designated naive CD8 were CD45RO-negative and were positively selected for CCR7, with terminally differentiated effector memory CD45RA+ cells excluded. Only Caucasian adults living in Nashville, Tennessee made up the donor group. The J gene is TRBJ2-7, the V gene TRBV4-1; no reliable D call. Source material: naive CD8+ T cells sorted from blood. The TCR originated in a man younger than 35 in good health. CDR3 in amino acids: CASSQGHEQYF. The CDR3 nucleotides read TGCGCCAGCAGCCAAGGGCACGAGCAGTACTTC.